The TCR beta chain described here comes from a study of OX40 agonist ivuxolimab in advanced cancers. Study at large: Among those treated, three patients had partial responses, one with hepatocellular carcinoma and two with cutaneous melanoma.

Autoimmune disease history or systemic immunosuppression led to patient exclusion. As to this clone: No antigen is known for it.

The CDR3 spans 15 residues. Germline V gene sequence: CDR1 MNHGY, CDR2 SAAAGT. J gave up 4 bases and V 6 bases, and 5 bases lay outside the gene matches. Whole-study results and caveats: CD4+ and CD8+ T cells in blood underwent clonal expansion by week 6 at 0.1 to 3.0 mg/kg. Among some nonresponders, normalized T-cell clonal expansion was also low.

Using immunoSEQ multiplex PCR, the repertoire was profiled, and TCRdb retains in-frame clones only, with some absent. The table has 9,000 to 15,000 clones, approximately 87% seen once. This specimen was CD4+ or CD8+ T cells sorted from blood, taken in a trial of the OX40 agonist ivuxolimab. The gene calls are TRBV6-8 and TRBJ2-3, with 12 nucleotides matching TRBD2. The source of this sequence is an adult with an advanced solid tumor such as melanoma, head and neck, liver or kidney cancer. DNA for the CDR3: TGTGCCAGCAGCCTGACTAGCGGGAGTTCAGATACGCAGTATTTT. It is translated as CASSLTSGSSDTQYF.